Listed below are T cell receptor beta chains from one sample, sequenced in a study of pediatric ulcerative colitis. Profiled with immunoSEQ multiplex PCR; TCRdb holds only in-frame clones, not every one. The sample has about 36,000 clones; 73% are singletons. The sequencing input was gut tissue. The receptor set was obtained from a boy between 10 and 17 years old with moderate ulcerative colitis. CDR3s leave out the opening cysteine and the closing phenylalanine or tryptophan. The order of the fields is V gene, J gene, CDR3 protein.

V gene: TRBV7-2; J gene: TRBJ2-7; CDR3 protein: ASSLVPIAGISREQY
V gene: TRBV6-1; J gene: TRBJ2-5; CDR3 protein: ASSEARTGRKETQY
V gene: TRBV13; J gene: TRBJ1-1; CDR3 protein: ASRLAYRGRPTEAF
V gene: TRBV6-6; J gene: TRBJ2-3; CDR3 protein: ASRGSGGTNTQY
V gene: TRBV7-2; J gene: TRBJ2-3; CDR3 protein: ASSLLGGFTDTQY
V gene: TRBV13; J gene: TRBJ2-7; CDR3 protein: ASSYPDRFYEQY
V gene: TRBV5-4; J gene: TRBJ1-3; CDR3 protein: ASFSGATGNTIY
V gene: TRBV28; J gene: TRBJ1-5; CDR3 protein: ASSLNQPQH
V gene: TRBV7-9; J gene: TRBJ2-2; CDR3 protein: ASSDRLTGELF
V gene: TRBV7-9; J gene: TRBJ2-6; CDR3 protein: ASSLMISSSGANVLT
V gene: TRBV7-3; J gene: TRBJ2-5; CDR3 protein: ASSLLGGVIETQY
V gene: TRBV10-3; J gene: TRBJ2-7; CDR3 protein: ATWTEGLSYEQY
V gene: TRBV15; J gene: TRBJ2-3; CDR3 protein: ATSRVLSGGTDTQY
V gene: TRBV29-1; J gene: TRBJ2-6; CDR3 protein: SAEPVEANVLT
V gene: TRBV19; J gene: TRBJ2-4; CDR3 protein: ASSQGQGYIQY
V gene: TRBV9; J gene: TRBJ1-2; CDR3 protein: ASRPDRAGYGYT
V gene: TRBV5-4; J gene: TRBJ1-3; CDR3 protein: ASSLLSPGVEGNTIY
V gene: TRBV12-2; J gene: TRBJ1-5; CDR3 protein: ASRPGTPGASHQPQH
V gene: TRBV9; J gene: TRBJ1-6; CDR3 protein: ASSVALDRNSPLH
V gene: TRBV5-1; J gene: TRBJ1-3; CDR3 protein: ASSDSSGNTIY
V gene: TRBV5-6; J gene: TRBJ2-7; CDR3 protein: ASSTYSYEQY
V gene: TRBV28; J gene: TRBJ1-5; CDR3 protein: ASSFTVQPQH
V gene: TRBV15; J gene: TRBJ1-3; CDR3 protein: ATSRESVGGNTIY
V gene: TRBV2; J gene: TRBJ2-3; CDR3 protein: ASWGPGGLDTQY
V gene: TRBV20-1; J gene: TRBJ1-2; CDR3 protein: SAPYRVQSV
V gene: TRBV15; J gene: TRBJ2-1; CDR3 protein: ATSNPLDTYNEQF
V gene: TRBV7-2; J gene: TRBJ2-1; CDR3 protein: ASSPLDPRNEQF
V gene: TRBV11-2; J gene: TRBJ2-7; CDR3 protein: ASARWSYEQY
V gene: TRBV7-9; J gene: TRBJ1-1; CDR3 protein: ASSPMGKAF
V gene: TRBV9; J gene: TRBJ2-7; CDR3 protein: ASSVGSTGIYEQY
V gene: TRBV28; J gene: TRBJ1-5; CDR3 protein: ASSPRQGLGGNQPQH